These 12 T cell receptor beta chains were sequenced from one sample in a study of blood T cell repertoires in COVID-19. This table comes from immunoSEQ multiplex PCR, and its TCRdb copy is limited to in-frame clones, with some not included. The data show under 350,000 clones, with around 85% seen just once and just over 7% held by the top ten. The sequencing sample was made of peripheral blood. The receptor set was obtained from a human donor in a cohort sampled during active COVID-19.

The chain recombines TRBV6-1 with TRBJ1-1; D possibly corresponds to TRBD1 (5 bases). This CDR3 spans 17 amino acids. Germline CDR1 reads MNHNS; CDR2 reads SASEGT. V shed 0 bases and J shed 4 bases, with 18 bases lying between them. This chain's CDR3 is CASSEAREGFGTTEAFF. CDR3 nucleotides: TGTGCCAGCAGTGAAGCGCGGGAGGGGTTCGGAACCACTGAAGCTTTCTTT.

This sequence joins TRBV15 and TRBJ1-2; TRBD1 might be the D (5 bases). The V and J ends lost 3 bases and 4 bases respectively, with 18 bases between them. Per germline, CDR1 LNHNV and CDR2 YYDKDF (reference sequence). The CDR3 is made up of 16 amino acids. The chain's CDR3 is CATSRLGGGGLYGYTF. The DNA for the CDR3 is TGTGCCACCAGCAGGTTGGGGGGTGGGGGACTCTATGGCTACACCTTC.

The chain uses TRBV6-4 and TRBJ2-1; the match to TRBD2 covers 7 bases. This CDR3 has 17 amino acids. Unmatched junction bases numbered 11, after V lost 4 bases and J lost 2 bases. CDR1 and CDR2 from the germline V gene are MRHNA and SNTAGT. The CDR3 here is CASSVWGRGEAYNEQFF. The CDR3 DNA is TGTGCCAGCAGTGTTTGGGGTCGGGGGGAGGCCTACAATGAGCAGTTCTTC.

This rearrangement joins TRBV9 to TRBJ1-1; 10 bases are shared with TRBD1. The CDR3 spans 15 residues. Germline V gene data show CDR1 as SGDLS and CDR2 as YYNGEE. V shed 4 bases and J 1 base; nucleotides not matched to a gene: 4. CDR3: CASSTRTGGNTEAFF. CDR3 bases: TGTGCCAGCAGCACCAGGACAGGGGGGAACACTGAAGCTTTCTTT.

This clone has a handful of counts. The chain uses TRBV24-1 and TRBJ1-2, with D possibly TRBD1 on 5 matching bases. V was clipped by 4 bases and J by 8 bases, with 16 bases between them. The CDR3 loop spans 14 amino acids. CDR1 is KGHDR, CDR2 SFDVKD, per germline. CDR3 sequence reads: CATSETPGRGGYTF. The DNA of the CDR3 is TGTGCCACCAGTGAAACCCCCGGAAGGGGCGGCTACACCTTC.

This clone was observed once. The V gene is TRBV24-1, the J gene TRBJ1-5; a possible D gene is TRBD1 (5 bases). The CDR3 is 14 amino acids. V lost 4 bases to trimming and J lost 12 bases, with 18 bases between them. CDR1 and CDR2 from the germline V gene are KGHDR and SFDVKD. Here the CDR3 reads CATSDPRTAGLQHF. For the CDR3, the DNA is TGTGCCACCAGTGACCCCCGGACCGCGGGGCTCCAGCATTTT.

A few counts support this clone. The V call is TRBV6-5, the J call TRBJ2-3; D gene unclear. Germline V gene sequence: CDR1 MNHEY, CDR2 SVGAGI. There are 12 residues in the CDR3. V was clipped by 5 bases and J by 4 bases, with 7 bases between them. CDR3: CASSPFADTQYF. CDR3 DNA sequence: TGTGCCAGCAGTCCCTTCGCAGATACGCAGTATTTT.

The J gene is TRBJ1-4, the V gene TRBV10-3; a weak D match, TRBD1 (5 bases). This CDR3 spans 14 amino acids. Looked up from germline, CDR1 is ENHRY and CDR2 is SYGVKD. Deletions cut 0 bases from V and 4 bases from J, with 6 bases between. The chain's CDR3 is CAISESTVNEKLFF. The CDR3 DNA follows: TGTGCCATCAGTGAGTCGACAGTTAATGAAAAACTGTTTTTT.

J is TRBJ1-4 and V is TRBV7-9; 9 bases fit TRBD1. After removal of 4 bases from V and 7 bases from J, the junction contained 7 bases not matched to a gene. Germline CDR1 SEHNR, CDR2 FQNEAQ (reference sequence). CDR3 length: 15 amino acids. In DNA, the CDR3 is TGTGCCAGCAGCTCGGGACAGGGCGGTGGTGAAAAACTGTTTTTT. Translating gives CASSSGQGGGEKLFF.

This sequence joins TRBV7-8 and TRBJ2-3; TRBD2 might be the D (5 bases). Germline CDR1 reads SGHVS; CDR2 reads FQNEAQ. This CDR3 has 15 amino acids. Trimming cost V 1 base and J 6 bases, with 14 bases left between them. This CDR3 is CASSLEWKGDDTQYF. Here the CDR3 DNA reads TGTGCCAGCAGCTTAGAGTGGAAGGGAGACGATACGCAGTATTTT.

The chain uses TRBV5-4 and TRBJ2-1; tentatively, D is TRBD1 (5 bases). Trimming shortened V by 0 bases and J by 3 bases, and 13 bases separated the two germline ends. The CDR3 extends over 16 amino acids. Germline loops: CDR1 SGHNT, CDR2 YYREEE (reference sequence). In DNA, the CDR3 is TGTGCCAGCAGCTTGGAAGGGGAAGCCATCTACAATGAGCAGTTCTTC. Its protein product is CASSLEGEAIYNEQFF.

This clone was seen only once. The chain recombines TRBV6-1 with TRBJ1-5; 8 positions agree with TRBD1. This CDR3 has 16 residues. Losses at the gene ends were 2 bases for V and 3 bases for J; bases not matched to a gene: 6. Germline CDR1 MNHNS, CDR2 SASEGT. The CDR3 coding sequence is TGTGCCAGCAGTGAAATAGGACAGGGCTACAATCAGCCCCAGCATTTT. It is translated as CASSEIGQGYNQPQHF.